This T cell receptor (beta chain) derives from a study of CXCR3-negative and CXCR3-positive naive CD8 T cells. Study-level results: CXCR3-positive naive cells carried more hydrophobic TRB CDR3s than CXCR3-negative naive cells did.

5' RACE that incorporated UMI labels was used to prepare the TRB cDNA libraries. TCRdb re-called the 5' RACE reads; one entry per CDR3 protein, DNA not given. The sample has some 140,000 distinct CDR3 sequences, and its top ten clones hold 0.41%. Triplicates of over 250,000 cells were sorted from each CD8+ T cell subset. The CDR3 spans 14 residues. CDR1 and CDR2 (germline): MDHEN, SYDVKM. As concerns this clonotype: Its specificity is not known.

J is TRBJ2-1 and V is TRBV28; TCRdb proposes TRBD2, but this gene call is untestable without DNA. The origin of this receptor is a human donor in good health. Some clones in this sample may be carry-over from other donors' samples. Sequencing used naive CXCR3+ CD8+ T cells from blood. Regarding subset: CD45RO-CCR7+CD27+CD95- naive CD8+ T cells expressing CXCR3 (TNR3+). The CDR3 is CASSSPGLAGEQFF. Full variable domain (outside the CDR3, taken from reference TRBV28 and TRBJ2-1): DVKVTQSSRYLVKRTGEKVFLECVQDMDHENMFWYRQDPGLGLRLIYFSYDVKMKEKGDIPEGYSVSREKKERFSLILESASTNQTSMYLCASSSPGLAGEQFFGPGTRLTVL.